The present entry profiles one T cell receptor (beta chain) with its context. CDR3 length: 13 amino acids. CDR1 and CDR2 from the germline V gene are SGHRS and YFSETQ. V lost 1 base and J 6 bases, leaving 9 bases between the germline ends. In the source study's methods: Researchers report that nucleated cell counts were estimated from reference gene primer amplification. The table came from immunoSEQ multiplex PCR; TCRdb's copy has only in-frame clones and leaves some out. The DNA was the basis for D and trimming; V, J and clone size are from that table. The table shows around 29,000 clones, with around nine tenths occurring only once. This sample is part of a study of blood T cell repertoires in COVID-19. At the level of the study: In each case, the material was cDNA or gDNA derived from T cells, B-cell-depleted T cells, or PBMCs.

The chain employs TRBV5-1 and TRBJ2-3; tentative D call: TRBD2 (6 bases). This clonotype originated in a man between 65 and 79 years old with active COVID-19. The sample comprised peripheral blood. CDR3 nucleotide sequence: TGCGCCAGCAGCTTGACTCTAGCGGATACGCAGTATTTT. It specifies CASSLTLADTQYF. Looking up the rest from reference TRBV5-1 and TRBJ2-3 gives the full variable domain: KAGVTQTPRYLIKTRGQQVTLSCSPISGHRSVSWYQQTPGQGLQFLFEYFSETQRNKGNFPGRFSGRQFSNSRSEMNVSTLELGDSALYLCASSLTLADTQYFGPGTRLTVL.